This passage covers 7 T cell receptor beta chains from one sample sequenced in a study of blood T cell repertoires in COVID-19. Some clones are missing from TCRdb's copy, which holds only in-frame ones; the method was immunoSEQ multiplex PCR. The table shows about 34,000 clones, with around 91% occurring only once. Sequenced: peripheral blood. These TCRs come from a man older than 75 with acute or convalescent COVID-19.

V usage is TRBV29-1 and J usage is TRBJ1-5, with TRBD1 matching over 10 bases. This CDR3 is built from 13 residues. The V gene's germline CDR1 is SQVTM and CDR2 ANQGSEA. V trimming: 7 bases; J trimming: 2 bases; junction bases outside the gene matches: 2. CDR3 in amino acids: CSAGQGGNQPQHF. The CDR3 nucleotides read TGCAGCGCTGGACAGGGGGGCAATCAGCCCCAGCATTTT.

The CDR3, as DNA: TGTGCCAGTAGTATTGCGGCAGCTAACTATGGCTACACCTTC. This codes for CASSIAAANYGYTF. The chain links TRBV19 to TRBJ1-2, with D unresolved. V dropped 3 bases and J dropped 0 bases, with 8 bases sitting between them. Looked up from germline, CDR1 is LNHDA and CDR2 is SQIVND (reference sequence). The CDR3 consists of 14 residues.

The CDR3 here is CASSLGGLAGNQETQYF. The DNA of the CDR3 is TGTGCCAGCAGTCTCGGGGGACTAGCGGGGAACCAAGAGACCCAGTACTTC. The rearrangement joins TRBV7-9 to TRBJ2-5; 13 positions agree with TRBD2. The CDR3 sequence is 17 residues long. The germline V gene has CDR1 SEHNR and CDR2 FQNEAQ (reference sequence). After removal of 6 bases from V and 0 bases from J, the junction contained 7 bases not matched to a gene.

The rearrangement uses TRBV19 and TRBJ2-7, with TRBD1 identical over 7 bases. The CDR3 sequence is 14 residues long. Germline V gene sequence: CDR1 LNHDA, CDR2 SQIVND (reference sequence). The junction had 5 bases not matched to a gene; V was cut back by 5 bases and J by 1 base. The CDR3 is CASSSDRQSYEQYF. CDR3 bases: TGTGCCAGTAGTTCGGACAGGCAGTCCTACGAGCAGTACTTC.

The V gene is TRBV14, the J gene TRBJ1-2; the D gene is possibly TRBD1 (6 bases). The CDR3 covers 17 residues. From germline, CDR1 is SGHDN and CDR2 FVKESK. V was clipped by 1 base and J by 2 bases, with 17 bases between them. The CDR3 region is CASSQVPGTPKNYGYTF. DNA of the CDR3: TGTGCCAGCAGCCAAGTCCCCGGGACACCTAAAAACTATGGCTACACCTTC.

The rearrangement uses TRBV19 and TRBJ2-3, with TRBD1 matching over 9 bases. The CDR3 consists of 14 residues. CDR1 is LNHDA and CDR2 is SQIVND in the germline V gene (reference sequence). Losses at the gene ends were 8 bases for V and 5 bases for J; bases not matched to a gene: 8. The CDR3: CASSRDREIDTQYF. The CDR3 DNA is TGTGCCAGTTCCCGGGACAGGGAAATAGATACGCAGTATTTT.

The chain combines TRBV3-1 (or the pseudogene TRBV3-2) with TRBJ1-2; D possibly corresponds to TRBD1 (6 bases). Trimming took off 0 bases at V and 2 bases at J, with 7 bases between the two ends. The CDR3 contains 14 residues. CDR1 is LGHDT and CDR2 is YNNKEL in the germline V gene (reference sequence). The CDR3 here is CASSQDGGNYGYTF. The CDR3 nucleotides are TGTGCCAGCAGCCAAGATGGGGGCAACTATGGCTACACCTTC.